These T cell receptor beta chains were read from a single sample in a study of OX40 agonist ivuxolimab in advanced cancers. TCRdb's table, derived via immunoSEQ multiplex PCR, lists solely in-frame clones and lacks some. The sample shows tens of thousands of clones, about 82% of them seen only once. The material was CD4+ or CD8+ T cells sorted from blood, obtained in a trial of the OX40 agonist ivuxolimab. The receptor set was obtained from an adult with an advanced solid tumor such as melanoma, head and neck, liver or kidney cancer. Both conserved end residues are trimmed from each CDR3. Clone size is shown for a subset of rows, as once, few, many or a class of expanded clone.

>TRBJ2-3|TRBV5-1|.
ASSLGQSADTQY
>TRBJ2-1|TRBV2|.
ASSEATSGRLEQF
>TRBJ2-5|TRBV2|few
ASSGDQETQY
>TRBJ1-2|TRBV27|.
ASSGTRAGGYT
>TRBJ2-5|TRBV5-4|.
ASSSGGASGQETQY
>TRBJ2-1|TRBV7-3|.
ASSLTVYNEQF
>TRBJ1-2|TRBV4-1|once
ASSQVPGGGYGYT
>TRBJ1-2|TRBV2|.
ASSGLHNYGYT
>TRBJ2-3|TRBV5-1|.
ASSLVSSGFTDTQY
>TRBJ1-3|TRBV10-3|.
AISQDRAGNTIY
>TRBJ1-4|TRBV5-6|.
ASSLDPTGTNEKLF
>TRBJ2-7|TRBV30|.
AWRLAGAGYEQY
>TRBJ1-1|TRBV30|.
AWSVGESTEAF
>TRBJ2-1|TRBV9|.
ARSCEQF
>TRBJ2-7|TRBV12-5|.
ASAWDGTYEQY
>TRBJ1-1|TRBV7-9|.
ASSAGGISNTEAF
>TRBJ2-1|TRBV14|.
ASSHGLAGGLYNEQF
>TRBJ2-5|TRBV5-1|.
ASSFGPKETQY
>TRBJ2-3|TRBV11-2|.
ASSLGGLTFPQY
>TRBJ2-2|TRBV5-4|.
ASRVGRDTGELF
>TRBJ2-7|TRBV7-8|.
ASSTSRTGNEQY
>TRBJ1-1|TRBV7-3|.
ASSLIRNTEAF
>TRBJ2-7|TRBV5-1|.
ASSFSGTSYEQY
>TRBJ2-7|TRBV6-5|.
ASSFRLGHEQY
>TRBJ2-1|TRBV7-2|.
ASSATGGAYNEQF
>TRBJ1-1|TRBV27|.
ASSLSPGQGNTEAF